The TCR beta chain described here comes from a study of T cells in Graves' hyperthyroidism and ophthalmopathy. Study-wide background: At initial diagnosis, before any treatment had begun, peripheral blood was obtained. The study's findings and limits: Blood held most thyroid clonotypes expanded above 0.001 frequency. Ophthalmopathy, which appeared later, was predicted by the model a median around 6.9 months before onset.

The sample holds many counts of this clonotype. Its matching antigen is unknown. RNA transcripts yielded amplified TCR beta CDR3 regions. First-round RT-PCR of the TCR CDR3 relied on the HTBI primer set. MiXCR was run by TCRdb on the multiplex PCR reads, yielding one entry per CDR3 protein. This table has 600,000 to 850,000 distinct CDR3 sequences, around 20% appearing once. CDR1 and CDR2 from the germline V gene are GTSNPN and SVGIG (reference sequence). Trimming left V 1 base short and J 7 bases short, with 16 bases between. This CDR3 has 15 residues. The clonotype comes from a woman aged 45-65 years with Graves' hyperthyroidism that later progressed to Graves' ophthalmopathy. What was sequenced was blood. J is TRBJ2-2 and V is TRBV30; D possibly corresponds to TRBD2 (5 bases). The CDR3 DNA follows: TGTGCCTGGAGTGGGTTAGGGCGAGGGATCGGGGAGCTGTTTTTT. Translation: CAWSGLGRGIGELFF.